These T cell receptor beta chains were read from a single sample in a study of cytomegalovirus exposure and HLA in healthy donors. The repertoire was sequenced with immunoSEQ multiplex PCR; TCRdb's copy has only in-frame clones and lacks some. This sample carries approximately 100,000 clones, approximately 70% of them seen once, and the ten largest clones take 9.5% to 13%. Sequenced: PBMCs. The receptor source for this set is a man aged 35-49 years in good health and CMV-seropositive. CDR3s include the opening cysteine and the closing phenylalanine or tryptophan. A D gene is named only where the DNA matches it firmly. A row's size may be missing; if present it is once, few, many or a size class.

D gene: .; V gene: TRBV4-3; clone size: .; J gene: TRBJ2-7; CDR3 protein: CASSQGRGEQYF; CDR3 DNA: TGCGCCAGCAGCCAGGGTCGGGGCGAGCAGTACTTC
D gene: TRBD1; V gene: TRBV10-3; clone size: few; J gene: TRBJ2-2; CDR3 protein: CAISGGRGMFF; CDR3 DNA: TGTGCCATCAGTGGAGGCAGGGGGATGTTTTTT
D gene: .; V gene: TRBV11-1; clone size: .; J gene: TRBJ2-7; CDR3 protein: CASSLNPETYEQYF; CDR3 DNA: TGTGCCAGCAGCTTAAATCCGGAGACCTACGAGCAGTACTTC
D gene: TRBD1; V gene: TRBV19; clone size: .; J gene: TRBJ1-4; CDR3 protein: CASSEQGLQLFF; CDR3 DNA: TGTGCCAGTAGTGAACAGGGGTTACAACTGTTTTTT
D gene: .; V gene: TRBV7-9; clone size: once; J gene: TRBJ2-3; CDR3 protein: CASSLGEGGGSTDTQYF; CDR3 DNA: TGTGCCAGCAGCTTAGGAGAGGGCGGCGGGAGCACAGATACGCAGTATTTT
D gene: .; V gene: TRBV19; clone size: .; J gene: TRBJ1-1; CDR3 protein: CASSIKGAEAFF; CDR3 DNA: TGTGCCAGTAGTATTAAGGGGGCTGAAGCTTTCTTT
D gene: TRBD2; V gene: TRBV23-1; clone size: .; J gene: TRBJ2-1; CDR3 protein: CASSQTGTSGRALRNEQFF; CDR3 DNA: TGCGCCAGCAGTCAAACCGGGACTAGCGGGAGGGCCCTCCGCAATGAGCAGTTCTTC
D gene: TRBD2; V gene: TRBV27; clone size: once; J gene: TRBJ2-3; CDR3 protein: CASSLYSGGPDTQYF; CDR3 DNA: TGTGCCAGCAGTTTATATAGCGGGGGGCCAGATACGCAGTATTTT
D gene: .; V gene: TRBV2; clone size: .; J gene: TRBJ2-1; CDR3 protein: CASSGQGYNEQFF; CDR3 DNA: TGTGCCAGCAGTGGTCAGGGCTACAATGAGCAGTTCTTC
D gene: .; V gene: TRBV6-5; clone size: .; J gene: TRBJ1-4; CDR3 protein: CASSYRGTWNEKLFF; CDR3 DNA: TGTGCCAGCAGTTACCGCGGGACTTGGAATGAAAAACTGTTTTTT
D gene: .; V gene: TRBV13; clone size: few; J gene: TRBJ1-3; CDR3 protein: CASSLARGDGNTIYF; CDR3 DNA: TGTGCCAGCAGCTTAGCGCGGGGAGATGGAAACACCATATATTTT
D gene: TRBD1; V gene: TRBV6-1; clone size: .; J gene: TRBJ1-4; CDR3 protein: CASSEKSTGEYEKLFF; CDR3 DNA: TGTGCCAGCAGTGAAAAATCGACAGGGGAATATGAAAAACTGTTTTTT
D gene: .; V gene: TRBV9; clone size: .; J gene: TRBJ1-5; CDR3 protein: CASSTEGGSQPQHF; CDR3 DNA: TGTGCCAGCAGCACAGAAGGGGGAAGTCAGCCCCAGCATTTT
D gene: .; V gene: TRBV30; clone size: few; J gene: TRBJ1-1; CDR3 protein: CACFQGRTEAFF; CDR3 DNA: TGTGCCTGTTTTCAGGGGCGGACTGAAGCTTTCTTT
D gene: .; V gene: TRBV15; clone size: once; J gene: TRBJ2-5; CDR3 protein: CATSRDRSGETQYF; CDR3 DNA: TGTGCCACCAGCAGAGATCGCTCGGGAGAGACCCAGTACTTC
D gene: TRBD1; V gene: TRBV28; clone size: .; J gene: TRBJ1-5; CDR3 protein: CASSSDRDRNQPQHF; CDR3 DNA: TGTGCCAGCAGTTCTGACAGGGACCGCAATCAGCCCCAGCATTTT
D gene: TRBD2; V gene: TRBV9; clone size: .; J gene: TRBJ2-3; CDR3 protein: CASSVGGGGGWSTDTQYF; CDR3 DNA: TGTGCCAGCAGCGTAGGGGGTGGGGGAGGGTGGAGTACAGATACGCAGTATTTT
D gene: TRBD2; V gene: TRBV5-6; clone size: .; J gene: TRBJ2-5; CDR3 protein: CASSFVASGLQETQYF; CDR3 DNA: TGTGCCAGCAGCTTTGTCGCTAGCGGGTTACAAGAGACCCAGTACTTC
D gene: TRBD2; V gene: TRBV7-7; clone size: .; J gene: TRBJ2-2; CDR3 protein: CASSPSGPGELFF; CDR3 DNA: TGTGCCAGCAGCCCTAGCGGGCCAGGGGAGCTGTTTTTT
D gene: .; V gene: TRBV7-9; clone size: .; J gene: TRBJ1-1; CDR3 protein: CASSLMGHMNTEAFF; CDR3 DNA: TGTGCCAGCAGCTTAATGGGACATATGAACACTGAAGCTTTCTTT
D gene: TRBD2; V gene: TRBV7-3; clone size: few; J gene: TRBJ2-3; CDR3 protein: CASSSSGSVRDTQYF; CDR3 DNA: TGTGCCAGCAGCTCTAGCGGGAGCGTGAGAGATACGCAGTATTTT
D gene: TRBD1; V gene: TRBV6-1; clone size: .; J gene: TRBJ2-5; CDR3 protein: CASSVLDRGEETQYF; CDR3 DNA: TGTGCCAGCAGTGTATTGGACAGGGGAGAGGAGACCCAGTACTTC
D gene: .; V gene: TRBV11-2; clone size: .; J gene: TRBJ1-1; CDR3 protein: CASSRVRGTEAFF; CDR3 DNA: TGTGCCAGCAGCCGCGTCCGAGGGACTGAAGCTTTCTTT
D gene: TRBD1; V gene: TRBV7-2; clone size: .; J gene: TRBJ2-5; CDR3 protein: CASTIGQGVQETQYF; CDR3 DNA: TGTGCCAGCACGATCGGACAGGGGGTACAAGAGACCCAGTACTTC
D gene: .; V gene: TRBV5-6; clone size: .; J gene: TRBJ2-7; CDR3 protein: CASFTGSYEQYF; CDR3 DNA: TGTGCCAGCTTTACAGGCTCCTACGAGCAGTACTTC
D gene: TRBD2; V gene: TRBV2; clone size: .; J gene: TRBJ2-3; CDR3 protein: CASSSRLAGSTDTQYF; CDR3 DNA: TGTGCCAGCAGTTCCCGTCTAGCGGGAAGTACAGATACGCAGTATTTT
D gene: .; V gene: TRBV27; clone size: few; J gene: TRBJ1-4; CDR3 protein: CASRGQNNEKLFF; CDR3 DNA: TGTGCCAGCAGAGGACAGAATAATGAAAAACTGTTTTTT
D gene: TRBD2; V gene: TRBV12-5; clone size: once; J gene: TRBJ2-1; CDR3 protein: CASGLVPLPGLAGFTYNEQFF; CDR3 DNA: TGTGCTAGTGGTTTGGTGCCCCTCCCGGGACTAGCGGGATTTACCTACAATGAGCAGTTCTTC
D gene: TRBD2; V gene: TRBV7-9; clone size: .; J gene: TRBJ2-7; CDR3 protein: CASSLTSSGNSYEQYF; CDR3 DNA: TGTGCCAGCAGCCTAACCTCTAGCGGTAACTCCTACGAGCAGTACTTC
D gene: .; V gene: TRBV11-1; clone size: once; J gene: TRBJ2-6; CDR3 protein: CASSFDRTSGANVLTF; CDR3 DNA: TGTGCCAGCAGCTTCGACAGGACCTCTGGGGCCAACGTCCTGACTTTC
D gene: TRBD2; V gene: TRBV5-4; clone size: .; J gene: TRBJ2-5; CDR3 protein: CASSTGLAEETQYF; CDR3 DNA: TGTGCCAGCAGCACGGGACTAGCGGAAGAGACCCAGTACTTC
D gene: TRBD1; V gene: TRBV7-9; clone size: .; J gene: TRBJ2-5; CDR3 protein: CASSLSTGGGETQYF; CDR3 DNA: TGTGCCAGCAGTTTGTCGACAGGGGGTGGGGAGACCCAGTACTTC
D gene: TRBD1; V gene: TRBV29-1; clone size: .; J gene: TRBJ1-1; CDR3 protein: CSVEGGQGTTEAFF; CDR3 DNA: TGCAGCGTTGAAGGTGGACAGGGTACCACTGAAGCTTTCTTT
D gene: TRBD2; V gene: TRBV28; clone size: once; J gene: TRBJ2-5; CDR3 protein: CASRASGIGETQYF; CDR3 DNA: TGTGCCAGCAGAGCTAGCGGGATTGGGGAGACCCAGTACTTC
D gene: TRBD2; V gene: TRBV6-1; clone size: .; J gene: TRBJ2-1; CDR3 protein: CASSGARAGDYNEQFF; CDR3 DNA: TGTGCCAGCAGTGGGGCCAGAGCGGGAGACTACAATGAGCAGTTCTTC
D gene: TRBD1; V gene: TRBV19; clone size: .; J gene: TRBJ1-2; CDR3 protein: CASLGQGRMYDGYTF; CDR3 DNA: TGTGCCAGCCTGGGACAGGGAAGAATGTACGATGGCTACACCTTC
D gene: .; V gene: TRBV9; clone size: .; J gene: TRBJ2-1; CDR3 protein: CASSVNAGEQFF; CDR3 DNA: TGTGCCAGCAGCGTAAATGCCGGTGAGCAGTTCTTC
D gene: .; V gene: TRBV9; clone size: few; J gene: TRBJ2-1; CDR3 protein: CASSVVPGENRAHEQFF; CDR3 DNA: TGTGCCAGCAGCGTAGTTCCAGGGGAGAATAGAGCCCATGAGCAGTTCTTC
D gene: TRBD1; V gene: TRBV6-1; clone size: .; J gene: TRBJ1-1; CDR3 protein: CASRTGYPEAFF; CDR3 DNA: TGTGCCAGCAGGACAGGGTACCCTGAAGCTTTCTTT
D gene: TRBD2; V gene: TRBV2; clone size: .; J gene: TRBJ2-1; CDR3 protein: CASRLTSGRGGDEQFF; CDR3 DNA: TGTGCCAGCAGACTGACTAGCGGGAGGGGTGGTGATGAGCAGTTCTTC
D gene: .; V gene: TRBV6-1; clone size: .; J gene: TRBJ1-2; CDR3 protein: CASSEAGGAPYGYTF; CDR3 DNA: TGTGCCAGCAGTGAAGCGGGAGGGGCGCCTTATGGCTACACCTTC
D gene: TRBD2; V gene: TRBV7-3; clone size: few; J gene: TRBJ2-7; CDR3 protein: CASSYGTSGIYEQYF; CDR3 DNA: TGTGCCAGCAGCTACGGGACTAGCGGGATTTACGAGCAGTACTTC
D gene: .; V gene: TRBV2; clone size: .; J gene: TRBJ1-5; CDR3 protein: CASSDVRENQPQHF; CDR3 DNA: TGTGCCAGCAGTGATGTCAGGGAAAATCAGCCCCAGCATTTT
D gene: .; V gene: TRBV15; clone size: .; J gene: TRBJ2-5; CDR3 protein: CATSREASTQETQYF; CDR3 DNA: TGTGCCACCAGCAGAGAGGCTAGCACACAAGAGACCCAGTACTTC
D gene: .; V gene: TRBV4-1; clone size: .; J gene: TRBJ1-2; CDR3 protein: CASSHARGYTF; CDR3 DNA: TGCGCCAGCAGCCATGCGCGTGGCTACACCTTC
D gene: TRBD2; V gene: TRBV27; clone size: .; J gene: TRBJ2-7; CDR3 protein: CASSLRAGEAVSYEQYF; CDR3 DNA: TGTGCCAGCAGTCTGAGGGCGGGAGAAGCCGTCTCCTACGAGCAGTACTTC
D gene: TRBD1; V gene: TRBV5-1; clone size: .; J gene: TRBJ2-3; CDR3 protein: CASSLGVGTGYGTDTQYF; CDR3 DNA: TGCGCCAGCAGCTTGGGGGTCGGGACAGGGTATGGCACAGATACGCAGTATTTT
D gene: .; V gene: TRBV5-4; clone size: .; J gene: TRBJ1-2; CDR3 protein: CASIGAERTNYGYTF; CDR3 DNA: TGTGCCAGCATTGGAGCAGAAAGAACTAACTATGGCTACACCTTC
D gene: .; V gene: TRBV11-2; clone size: .; J gene: TRBJ1-1; CDR3 protein: CASSLGRQNTEAFF; CDR3 DNA: TGTGCCAGCAGCTTAGGTCGACAGAACACTGAAGCTTTCTTT
D gene: TRBD1; V gene: TRBV19; clone size: .; J gene: TRBJ2-7; CDR3 protein: CASSSPGQGAYEQYF; CDR3 DNA: TGTGCCAGTAGTTCACCGGGACAGGGGGCCTACGAGCAGTACTTC
D gene: .; V gene: TRBV13; clone size: .; J gene: TRBJ2-3; CDR3 protein: CASSVGNTDTQYF; CDR3 DNA: TGTGCCAGCAGCGTCGGGAACACAGATACGCAGTATTTT
D gene: .; V gene: TRBV18; clone size: few; J gene: TRBJ2-5; CDR3 protein: CASSRDTQETQYF; CDR3 DNA: TGTGCCAGCTCACGGGACACCCAAGAGACCCAGTACTTC
D gene: .; V gene: TRBV6-4; clone size: .; J gene: TRBJ2-3; CDR3 protein: CASSDSGGADTQYF; CDR3 DNA: TGTGCCAGCAGTGACTCAGGGGGGGCAGATACGCAGTATTTT
D gene: TRBD1; V gene: TRBV7-6; clone size: .; J gene: TRBJ1-1; CDR3 protein: CASSFTGPGGAFF; CDR3 DNA: TGTGCCAGCAGCTTCACAGGCCCAGGGGGAGCTTTCTTT
D gene: TRBD2; V gene: TRBV4-2; clone size: .; J gene: TRBJ2-1; CDR3 protein: CASSQEPLAGAEQFF; CDR3 DNA: TGTGCCAGCAGCCAAGAACCACTAGCGGGTGCTGAGCAGTTCTTC